The T cell receptor beta chain under discussion was sequenced for a study of T-cell memory formation after mild COVID-19. Study-level findings and limits: The main location of contracting CD4+ clones was CM and EM, and that of contracting CD8+ clones was EMRA. The appearance of some responding clones in pre-infection memory suggested that cross-reactive memory joined.

TCRdb ran MiXCR on the 5' RACE reads and lists one entry per CDR3 protein. Of 190,000 or so distinct CDR3 sequences listed, under 30% are singletons. As for this clonotype: Its antigen is not identified.

This sequence was found in an adult woman who had mild COVID-19 (a few samples of this study predate the infection). Cell type and time point are not known. The material sequenced was PBMCs or a T cell subset sorted from them (not recorded which).

The CDR3 region is CASSLLATMAVDTQYF. CDR3 nucleotide sequence: TGTGCCAGCAGCTTATTAGCGACGATGGCGGTCGATACGCAGTATTTT. The gene calls are TRBV7-2 and TRBJ2-3; TRBD2 is a possible D gene (5 bases). The CDR3 consists of 16 residues. Germline V gives CDR1 SGHTA, CDR2 FQGNSA. With 2 bases removed from V and 6 bases from J, the gap between germline ends came to 18 bases.